What follows describes a single TCR beta chain. Antigen specificity is unknown. Within the sample, other DNA sequences also encode this same CDR3. This entry is derived from a study of cytomegalovirus exposure and HLA in healthy donors. General observations from the study: The study recorded over 150 TCR beta chains that were cytomegalovirus-associated. Both high specificity and high sensitivity reportedly marked the classifier's diagnosis of cytomegalovirus status.

The study drew the donors from its 120-subject validation cohort, separate from the approximately 700-subject first cohort. Data came from immunoSEQ multiplex PCR; TCRdb stores just in-frame clones and leaves some out. The sample carries fewer than 250,000 clones, around 87% recorded once. Per germline, CDR1 MDHEN and CDR2 SYDVKM. V was pared by 4 bases and J by 1 base, with 4 bases between. The CDR3 extends over 12 amino acids. The gene calls are TRBV28 and TRBJ1-1; D remains ambiguous. Input material: PBMCs. The clonotype originates from a young man in good health and CMV-seronegative. CDR3 nucleotides: TGTGCCAGCAGTTCAGGGAACACTGAAGCTTTCTTT. Protein: CASSSGNTEAFF.